This TCR beta chain was profiled in a study of CD8 T cells in ankylosing spondylitis (TCRdb year 2017). With regard to the full study: T cell receptor beta repertoires were profiled in healthy donors and ankylosing spondylitis patients so that disease-linked TCR variants could be found. Peripheral blood samples were taken, and synovial fluid was additionally collected from ankylosing spondylitis patients. In total, the full study cohort was made up of 108 healthy donors and more than 20 ankylosing spondylitis patients. Study-level results and caveats: A CD8+ phenotype was shown by the disease-linked clones, which were found at relatively low frequencies in peripheral blood. The disease-linked clones were reported to be significantly enriched in matched synovial fluid samples from ankylosing spondylitis patients. Some motif variants had previously been reported in the synovial fluid and blood of reactive arthritis patients, which suggests shared mechanisms of disease initiation. A TCR beta motif of eight highly homologous amino acid variants appeared characteristic of blood from ankylosing spondylitis patients.

This clonotype has just a few counts. The clone's antigen remains unknown. There are no base qualities to consult, and no much larger clone falls within one base. This sample was sequenced with an Illumina HiSeq 2500. Quantitative 5'-RACE with molecular barcodes was used to prepare TCR beta libraries. In the original analysis: A new computational method, built on a probabilistic model of VDJ rearrangement, was used to identify disease-linked TCR variants. The public reads were quality trimmed at Q25 with fastp and then assembled into clones with MiXCR by TCRdb, keeping productive beta chains. Every CDR3 protein is listed once, alongside the most common genes and DNA of its rows. It is TCRdb's table, rather than the study itself, that gives the V and J calls and clone size. The sample table contains around 890,000 distinct CDR3 sequences; only one count was recorded for around 11% of them. Just over 0.5% of the sample comes from the top ten.

Trimming removed 0 bases from V and 11 bases from J, leaving 10 bases between the germline ends. From cysteine to phenylalanine, the CDR3 is 12 amino acids long. The CDR3 DNA has 36 bases and is translated from base 1. For CDR1 and CDR2, the germline V gene lists SGHTA and FQGNSA. The receptor was derived from a male donor with ankylosing spondylitis. The chain links TRBV7-2 with TRBJ1-1; the D gene identity is not certain. The material sequenced was blood, either unsorted or a sorted T cell fraction (not recorded which). The CDR3 has the sequence CASSLANREAFF. The sequenced DNA is TGTGCCAGCAGCTTAGCGAATAGAGAGGCTTTCTTT.